This passage covers 27 T cell receptor beta chains from one sample sequenced in a study of Ad26.COV2.S vaccination and SARS-CoV-2 variants. The treatment here: roughly 18 received Ad26.COV2.S at low or high dose, single or two shots; about 5 received placebo; per-sample allocation not given. The study sampled participants on day 63 after the first vaccine or placebo injection. Here immunoSEQ multiplex PCR was the method, and the copy in TCRdb shows in-frame clones only, minus some. The sample lists about 460,000 clones, roughly 87% occurring once. The sample here was peripheral blood, taken in a trial of Ad26.COV2.S vaccine versus placebo. The receptor source for this set is a person aged 18-65 years who received the Ad26.COV2.S COVID-19 vaccine or a placebo.

The chain carries TRBV28 and TRBJ2-2; D might be TRBD2 (5 bases). Germline V gene lookup returns CDR1 MDHEN and CDR2 SYDVKM. CDR3 length: 15 amino acids. With 10 bases removed from V and 0 bases from J, the gap between germline ends came to 15 bases. The CDR3: CATAASGANTGELFF. The DNA of the CDR3 is TGTGCCACCGCGGCAAGCGGAGCGAACACCGGGGAGCTGTTTTTT.

The rearrangement joins TRBV28 to TRBJ1-5; possibly TRBD1 for D (5 bases). Trimming took 6 bases from V and 7 from J, leaving 16 bases between them. The CDR3 sequence is 14 residues long. Germline CDR1 MDHEN, CDR2 SYDVKM. CDR3: CASSQEGIAQPQHF. CDR3 nucleotides: TGTGCCAGCAGCCAGGAGGGGATTGCCCAGCCCCAGCATTTT.

The chain uses TRBV5-1 and TRBJ2-5; 8 nucleotides agree with TRBD1. This CDR3 is built from 15 residues. Trimming cost V 4 bases and J 5 bases; bases outside gene matches: 10. Germline loops: CDR1 SGHRS, CDR2 YFSETQ. CDR3 sequence (DNA): TGCGCCAGCAGCCCACCGGGACAGGCCGGCGAGACCCAGTACTTC. It codes for CASSPPGQAGETQYF.

The V call is TRBV18, the J call TRBJ2-2; 8 bases fit TRBD1. This CDR3 comprises 17 residues. The J segment lost 6 bases and the V segment lost 9 bases, leaving 18 bases of the junction unmatched. Germline lookup yields CDR1 KGHSH and CDR2 LQKENI. The DNA for the CDR3 is TGTGCCAGTTCTCCTTCTCCTGACAGGGGCCTGCCCGGGGAGCTGTTTTTT. Its protein product is CASSPSPDRGLPGELFF. The whole variable domain, filled in from reference TRBV18 and TRBJ2-2, reads NAGVMQNPRHLVRRRGQEARLRCSPMKGHSHVYWYRQLPEEGLKFMVYLQKENIIDESGMPKERFSAEFPKEGPSILRIQQVVRGDSAAYFCASSPSPDRGLPGELFFGEGSRLTVL.

The chain links TRBV27 to TRBJ1-2; 11 nucleotides align to TRBD1. The ends lost 5 bases at V and 4 bases at J; junction bases unmatched: 9. Germline V gene lookup returns CDR1 MNHEY and CDR2 SMNVEV (reference sequence). The length of the CDR3 is 16 residues. For the CDR3, the DNA is TGTGCCAGCAGTAGGACAGGGGGCGAGCACCCCTATGGCTACACCTTC. This codes for CASSRTGGEHPYGYTF.

This clone was observed once. The chain joins TRBV2 to TRBJ2-6; D gene ambiguous. Germline loops: CDR1 SNHLY, CDR2 FYNNEI. V was pared by 6 bases and J by 1 base, with 7 bases between. CDR3 length equals 14 residues. The CDR3 DNA sequence: TGTGCCAGCAGAGGAAATTCTGGGGCCAACGTCCTGACTTTC. It translates to CASRGNSGANVLTF.

The chain joins TRBV27 to TRBJ2-7, with 7 bases identical to TRBD1. The CDR3 has 12 amino acids. Trimming took 6 bases from V and 6 from J; bases not matched to a gene: 5. Germline CDR1 and CDR2: MNHEY and SMNVEV (reference sequence). The CDR3 DNA follows: TGTGCCAGCAGAACAGGGGTGGGCGAGCAGTACTTC. Protein sequence: CASRTGVGEQYF.

The V call is TRBV19, the J call TRBJ2-7; D might be TRBD1 (6 bases). Germline V lookup: CDR1 LNHDA, CDR2 SQIVND (reference sequence). Deletions cut 4 bases from V and 1 base from J, with 11 bases between. CDR3 length: 14 residues. The CDR3 is CASSTVDSSYEQYF. The CDR3 bases are TGTGCCAGTAGTACAGTGGACAGTTCCTACGAGCAGTACTTC.

This clone appeared a few times. V usage is TRBV5-5 and J usage is TRBJ1-2, with a tentative D call TRBD1 (6 bases). Germline V lookup: CDR1 SGHKS, CDR2 YYEKEE (reference sequence). V lost 0 bases to trimming and J lost 7 bases, with 16 bases between them. The CDR3 runs to 15 residues. This CDR3 reads CASSLAGGASIGYTF. As DNA, the CDR3 is TGTGCCAGCAGCTTGGCTGGGGGGGCCTCCATTGGCTACACCTTC.

This clone was counted ten times or more. The V call is TRBV6-5, the J call TRBJ2-2, with D maybe TRBD1 (7 bases). V lost 6 bases, J lost 0 bases, and 11 bases lay in between. The CDR3 spans 15 residues. The germline V gene has CDR1 MNHEY and CDR2 SVGAGI. The CDR3 loop reads CASSRRGANTGELFF. DNA for the CDR3: TGTGCCAGCAGCCGCAGGGGGGCGAACACCGGGGAGCTGTTTTTT.

The rearrangement uses TRBV7-9 and TRBJ2-7, with D tentatively TRBD2 (6 bases). The V end lost 8 bases, the J end lost 1 base, and 15 bases lay between the germline ends. CDR3 size: 14 residues. From germline, CDR1 is SEHNR and CDR2 FQNEAQ (reference sequence). Written as DNA, the CDR3 is TGTGCCAGCGGTGGGGAGGTGGTTTCCTACGAGCAGTACTTC. The encoded protein is CASGGEVVSYEQYF.

The chain combines TRBV5-1 with TRBJ2-6; a possible D gene is TRBD1 (7 bases). The CDR3 runs to 18 residues. Trimming removed 0 bases from V and 4 bases from J, with 17 bases in between. Looked up from germline, CDR1 is SGHRS and CDR2 is YFSETQ. The CDR3, as DNA: TGCGCCAGCAGCTTGGTTGGAGGGGGCGCGGGAGGGGCCAACGTCCTGACTTTC. Residues: CASSLVGGGAGGANVLTF. Based on the CDR3 plus reference TRBV5-1 and TRBJ2-6, the full variable domain is KAGVTQTPRYLIKTRGQQVTLSCSPISGHRSVSWYQQTPGQGLQFLFEYFSETQRNKGNFPGRFSGRQFSNSRSEMNVSTLELGDSALYLCASSLVGGGAGGANVLTFGAGSRLTVL.

This clone appeared a single time. In nucleotides, the CDR3 is TGTGCCAGCAGCCAAGCCGCAGGGGGCTTCGACGAGCAGTACTTC. Protein sequence: CASSQAAGGFDEQYF. J is TRBJ2-7 and V is TRBV3-1 (or the pseudogene TRBV3-2), with 8 bases matching TRBD1. V was clipped by 1 base and J by 5 bases; unmatched bases: 7. Germline V gene lookup returns CDR1 LGHDT and CDR2 YNNKEL (reference sequence). There are 15 residues in the CDR3.

The V call is TRBV14, the J call TRBJ2-5; D is unresolved. Germline V gene lookup returns CDR1 SGHDN and CDR2 FVKESK. There are 11 residues in the CDR3. Trimming removed 2 bases from V and 7 bases from J, with 5 bases in between. The CDR3 loop is CASSQTGTQYF. The DNA for the CDR3 is TGTGCCAGCAGCCAAACCGGGACCCAGTACTTC.

The chain links TRBV4-3 to TRBJ1-5; possibly TRBD1 for D (6 bases). This CDR3 comprises 15 residues. CDR1 is LGHNA, CDR2 YSLEER, per germline. V gave up 3 bases and J gave up 3 bases, with 12 bases separating them. CDR3 sequence (DNA): TGCGCCAGCAGCCAGGGGGTGGGGGCCAATCAGCCCCAGCATTTT. Amino acids: CASSQGVGANQPQHF.

V gene TRBV6-5 combines with J gene TRBJ2-2; D not resolved. Trimming left V 4 bases short and J 6 bases short, with 15 bases between. CDR3 length: 15 amino acids. Germline assignment: CDR1 MNHEY and CDR2 SVGAGI. The DNA of the CDR3 is TGTGCCAGCAGTTCCCCAACCGGTGGTGCCGGGGAGCTGTTTTTT. It translates to CASSSPTGGAGELFF.

The rearrangement joins TRBV12-3 or TRBV12-4 to TRBJ1-4; the match to TRBD1 covers 8 bases. The CDR3 runs to 13 residues. V lost 6 bases, J lost 6 bases, and 3 bases stayed unmatched. CDR3: CASSPTGDEKLFF. CDR3 nucleotides: TGTGCCAGCAGCCCGACAGGGGATGAAAAACTGTTTTTT.

This rearrangement joins TRBV5-1 to TRBJ2-3, with 7 nucleotides matching TRBD2. The CDR3 extends over 15 amino acids. The ends lost 2 bases at V and 3 bases at J; junction bases unmatched: 6. Germline CDR1 reads SGHRS; CDR2 reads YFSETQ. CDR3 protein: CASSFTGTKTDTQYF. CDR3 sequence (DNA): TGCGCCAGCAGCTTCACCGGGACTAAAACAGATACGCAGTATTTT.

This rearrangement joins TRBV7-9 to TRBJ1-2, with a possible D match to TRBD1 (6 bases). The CDR3 totals 13 residues. The V gene lost 2 bases and the J gene lost 8 bases, with 12 bases spanning the gap. Germline V gives CDR1 SEHNR, CDR2 FQNEAQ (reference sequence). This CDR3 is CASSLTDSPGYTF. CDR3 sequence (DNA): TGTGCCAGCAGCTTAACGGACAGTCCAGGCTACACCTTC. The full variable domain, completed using reference TRBV7-9 and TRBJ1-2, is DTGVSQNPRHKITKRGQNVTFRCDPISEHNRLYWYRQTLGQGPEFLTYFQNEAQLEKSRLLSDRFSAERPKGSFSTLEIQRTEQGDSAMYLCASSLTDSPGYTFGSGTRLTVV.

V usage is TRBV28 and J usage is TRBJ2-7; D may match TRBD1 or TRBD2 (5 bases each). The CDR3 has 14 amino acids. With 4 bases removed from V and 1 base from J, the gap between germline ends came to 11 bases. In germline, CDR1 is MDHEN, CDR2 SYDVKM. CDR3 region: CASSSAGTSYEQYF. The CDR3 nucleotides are TGTGCCAGCAGTTCCGCCGGGACGTCCTACGAGCAGTACTTC.

The CDR3 sequence is CASSQTRGNSPLHF. Written as DNA, the CDR3 is TGTGCCAGCAGCCAAACCAGGGGAAATTCACCCCTCCACTTT. The chain recombines TRBV14 with TRBJ1-6, with a possible D match to TRBD1 (6 bases). The CDR3 has 14 amino acids. The germline V and J ends were trimmed by 2 bases and 7 bases, with 9 bases remaining between them. Germline-derived CDR1 and CDR2 are SGHDN and FVKESK.

For this clone: The junction does not match germline at one end; this may be a read error. The chain recombines TRBV2 with TRBJ2-1; D unclear. The germline V gene has CDR1 SNHLY and CDR2 FYNNEI. The CDR3 consists of 13 residues. The CDR3 reads CASSQSEAPLGLF. The DNA for the CDR3 is TGTGCCAGCAGCCAATCAGAGGCGCCCCTAGGGCTCTTC.

The chain couples TRBV5-5 to TRBJ1-4; a weak D match, TRBD1 (6 bases). Germline values: CDR1 SGHKS, CDR2 YYEKEE (reference sequence). The ends were cut back, 2 bases at V and 7 bases at J, with 9 bases in the middle. The length of the CDR3 is 13 residues. In DNA, the CDR3 is TGTGCCAGCAGCTTCACCAGGGGTGAAAAACTGTTTTTT. This codes for CASSFTRGEKLFF.

This clone was observed once. This chain connects TRBV28 to TRBJ2-5; TRBD1 matches 7 bases. This CDR3 region has 12 residues. CDR1 is MDHEN, CDR2 SYDVKM, per germline. Losses at the gene ends were 6 bases for V and 3 bases for J; bases not matched to a gene: 1. The CDR3 sequence is CASRGTEETQYF. The CDR3 region has the DNA TGTGCCAGCAGGGGGACAGAAGAGACCCAGTACTTC.

This clone appeared a single time. This rearrangement joins TRBV15 to TRBJ2-1, with 10 positions matching TRBD1. The CDR3 has 15 amino acids. Trimming cost V 4 bases and J 2 bases; bases outside gene matches: 2. Germline V lookup: CDR1 LNHNV, CDR2 YYDKDF (reference sequence). In DNA form, the CDR3 reads TGTGCCACCAGCAAGACAGGGGGCGCCTACAATGAGCAGTTCTTC. Its translation is CATSKTGGAYNEQFF.

This rearrangement joins TRBV27 to TRBJ1-3; D gene uncertain. CDR1 is MNHEY, CDR2 SMNVEV, per germline (reference sequence). V gave up 0 bases and J gave up 4 bases, with 4 bases separating them. The CDR3 sequence is 13 residues long. The CDR3 bases are TGTGCCAGCAGTTTATCTTGGGGAAACACCATATATTTT. Amino acid sequence: CASSLSWGNTIYF.

This sequence joins TRBV19 and TRBJ1-3; D is unclear. Germline lookup yields CDR1 LNHDA and CDR2 SQIVND (reference sequence). Deletions cut 3 bases from V and 0 bases from J, with 9 bases between. CDR3 size: 15 residues. In nucleotides, the CDR3 is TGTGCCAGTAGTATCCGGACGGTCTCTGGAAACACCATATATTTT. As protein: CASSIRTVSGNTIYF.